The clone carrying this T cell receptor beta chain was counted once. Mismatch with germline at one junction end may stem from a read error. This record belongs to a study of prognosis after radiotherapy for stage I lung cancer. TCR beta CDR3 amplification from genomic DNA was performed by two-round multiplex PCR. Amplification during the initial PCR round employed primers specific to each TRBV and TRBJ gene. TCRdb ran MiXCR on the multiplex PCR reads and lists one entry per CDR3 protein. The data show 20,000 to 30,000 distinct CDR3 sequences, about 40% seen once. CDR1 and CDR2 (germline): SGHVS, FQNEAQ. The CDR3 runs 14 residues.

Material: PBMCs, obtained before or after stereotactic body radiation therapy (not recorded which). The origin of this receptor is a donor aged 50 or older with non-small cell lung cancer. The chain joins TRBV7-8 to TRBJ1-2; D is perhaps TRBD1 (6 bases). CDR3 nucleotide sequence: TGTGCCAGCAGACAGGGCTGGGAGCGAGGTGGCTACACATTC. Translated: CASRQGWERGGYTF.